What follows are 3 T cell receptor beta chains derived from one specimen sequenced in a study of sequential checkpoint blockade in melanoma (dated by TCRdb to 2018 to 2020). Receptors were amplified or captured by the immunoSEQ multiplex PCR assay. TCRdb holds this immuneACCESS table with in-frame rearrangements only. Some clones are missing; in checked studies, unresolved V genes explain under half, and the rest has no known cause. The sample profile shows more than 5,000 clones; approximately 19% of them were found once. The ten biggest clones cover 15% to 20% of the sample. The sample's treatment or condition, from its label and the paper: randomized to nivolumab then ipilimumab (arm A) or the reverse (arm B). The sequences come from tumor tissue (inferred from file names), collected from a patient given nivolumab and ipilimumab in sequence. The receptors stem from a human donor with melanoma.

This clone was picked up a small number of times. This rearrangement joins TRBV6-8 to TRBJ1-1; D is uncertain. Germline V gene sequence: CDR1 MNHGY, CDR2 SAAAGT. V was pared by 8 bases and J by 3 bases, with 10 bases between. The CDR3 consists of 12 residues. CDR3 sequence (DNA): TGTGCCAGCTACGCGTTGCACACTGAAGCTTTCTTT. It is translated as CASYALHTEAFF.

This chain joins TRBV19 and TRBJ2-7, with 7 bases identical to TRBD1. Per germline, CDR1 LNHDA and CDR2 SQIVND (reference sequence). Germline trimming cut 6 bases from V and 1 base from J; bases unmatched to any gene: 9. The length of the CDR3 is 15 residues. The CDR3 here is CASRVQGTGSYEQYF. Here the CDR3 DNA reads TGTGCCAGTAGGGTACAGGGGACCGGATCCTACGAGCAGTACTTC.

The chain's CDR3 is CAISESGVANEKLFF. In nucleotides, the CDR3 is TGTGCCATCAGTGAGTCAGGGGTCGCTAATGAAAAACTGTTTTTT. J is TRBJ1-4 and V is TRBV10-3; tentative D call: TRBD1 (5 bases). Germline V gene lookup returns CDR1 ENHRY and CDR2 SYGVKD. The V end was cut by 0 bases, the J end by 3 bases, with 8 bases between. The CDR3 loop spans 15 amino acids.